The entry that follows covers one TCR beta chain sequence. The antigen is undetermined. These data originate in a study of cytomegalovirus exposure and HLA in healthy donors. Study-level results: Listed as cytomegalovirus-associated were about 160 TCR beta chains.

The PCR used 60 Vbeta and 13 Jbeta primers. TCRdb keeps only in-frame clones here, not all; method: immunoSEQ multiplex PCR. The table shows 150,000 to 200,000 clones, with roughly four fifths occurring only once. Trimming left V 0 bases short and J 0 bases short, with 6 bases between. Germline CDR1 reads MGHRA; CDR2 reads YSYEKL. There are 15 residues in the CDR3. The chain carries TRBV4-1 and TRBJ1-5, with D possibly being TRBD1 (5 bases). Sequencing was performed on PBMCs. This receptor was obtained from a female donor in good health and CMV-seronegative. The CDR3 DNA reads TGCGCCAGCAGCCAAGAGGGGGGTAGCAATCAGCCCCAGCATTTT. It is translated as CASSQEGGSNQPQHF.